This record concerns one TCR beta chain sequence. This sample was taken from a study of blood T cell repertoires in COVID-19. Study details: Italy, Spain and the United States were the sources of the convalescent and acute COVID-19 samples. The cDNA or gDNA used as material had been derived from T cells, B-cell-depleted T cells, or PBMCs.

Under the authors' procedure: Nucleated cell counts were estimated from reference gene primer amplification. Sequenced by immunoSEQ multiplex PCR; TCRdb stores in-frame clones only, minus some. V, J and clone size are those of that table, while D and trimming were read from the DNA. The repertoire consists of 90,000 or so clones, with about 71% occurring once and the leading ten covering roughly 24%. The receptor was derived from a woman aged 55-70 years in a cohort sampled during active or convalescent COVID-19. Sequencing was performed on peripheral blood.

The CDR3 DNA is TGTGCCAGCAAAGAGTACCTAGCGGCAGATACGCAGTATTTT. Protein sequence: CASKEYLAADTQYF. The chain carries TRBV2 and TRBJ2-3; 7 bases fit TRBD2. Germline CDR1 is SNHLY and CDR2 is FYNNEI. The V segment lost 7 bases and the J segment 4 bases; nucleotides outside the gene matches: 8. CDR3 size: 14 residues.